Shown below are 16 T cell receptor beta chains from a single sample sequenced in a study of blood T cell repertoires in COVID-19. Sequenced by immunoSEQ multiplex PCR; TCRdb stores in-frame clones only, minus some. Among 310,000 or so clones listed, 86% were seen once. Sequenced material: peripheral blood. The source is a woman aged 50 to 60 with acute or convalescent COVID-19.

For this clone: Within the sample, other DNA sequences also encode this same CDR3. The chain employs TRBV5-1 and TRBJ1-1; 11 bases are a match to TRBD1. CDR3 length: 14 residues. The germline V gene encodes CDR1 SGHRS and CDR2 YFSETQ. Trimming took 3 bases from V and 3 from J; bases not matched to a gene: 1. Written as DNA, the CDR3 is TGCGCCAGCAGCTCGGGACAGGGGGACACTGAAGCTTTCTTT. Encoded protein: CASSSGQGDTEAFF. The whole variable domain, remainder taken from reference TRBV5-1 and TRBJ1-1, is KAGVTQTPRYLIKTRGQQVTLSCSPISGHRSVSWYQQTPGQGLQFLFEYFSETQRNKGNFPGRFSGRQFSNSRSEMNVSTLELGDSALYLCASSSGQGDTEAFFGQGTRLTVV.

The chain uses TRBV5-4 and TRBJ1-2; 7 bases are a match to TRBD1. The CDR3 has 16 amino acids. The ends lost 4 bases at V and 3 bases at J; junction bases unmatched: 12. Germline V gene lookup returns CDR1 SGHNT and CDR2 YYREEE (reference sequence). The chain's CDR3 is CASSRNIRTGDYGYTF. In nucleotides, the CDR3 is TGTGCCAGCAGCCGCAATATCCGGACAGGCGACTATGGCTACACCTTC. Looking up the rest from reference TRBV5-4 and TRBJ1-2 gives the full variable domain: ETGVTQSPTHLIKTRGQQVTLRCSSQSGHNTVSWYQQALGQGPQFIFQYYREEENGRGNFPPRFSGLQFPNYSSELNVNALELDDSALYLCASSRNIRTGDYGYTFGSGTRLTVV.

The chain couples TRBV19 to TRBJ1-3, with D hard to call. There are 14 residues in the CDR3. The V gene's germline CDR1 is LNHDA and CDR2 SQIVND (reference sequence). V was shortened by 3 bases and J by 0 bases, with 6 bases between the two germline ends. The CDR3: CASSIASSGNTIYF. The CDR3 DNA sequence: TGTGCCAGTAGTATTGCCAGCTCTGGAAACACCATATATTTT.

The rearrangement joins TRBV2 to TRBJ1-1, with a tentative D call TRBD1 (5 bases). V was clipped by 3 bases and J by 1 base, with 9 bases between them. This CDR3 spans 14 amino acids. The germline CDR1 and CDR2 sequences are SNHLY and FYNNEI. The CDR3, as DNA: TGTGCCAGCAGTGACCAGGGCGGGAACACTGAAGCTTTCTTT. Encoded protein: CASSDQGGNTEAFF.

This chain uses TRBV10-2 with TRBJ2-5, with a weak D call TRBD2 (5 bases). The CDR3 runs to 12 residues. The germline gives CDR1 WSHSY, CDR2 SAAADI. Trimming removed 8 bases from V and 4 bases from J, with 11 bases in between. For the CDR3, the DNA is TGCGCCAGCGGTGGGAGAATAGAGACCCAGTACTTC. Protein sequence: CASGGRIETQYF.

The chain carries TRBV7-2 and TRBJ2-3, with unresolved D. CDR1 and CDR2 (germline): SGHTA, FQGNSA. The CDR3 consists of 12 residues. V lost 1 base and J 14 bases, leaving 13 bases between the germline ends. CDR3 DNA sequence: TGTGCCAGCAGCTTAGTATTAGGCCGGAGGTATTTT. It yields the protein CASSLVLGRRYF.

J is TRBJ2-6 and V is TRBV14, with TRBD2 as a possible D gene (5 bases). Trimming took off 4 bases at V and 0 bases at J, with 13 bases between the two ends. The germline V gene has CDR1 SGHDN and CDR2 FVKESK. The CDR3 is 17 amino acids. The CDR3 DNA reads TGTGCCAGCAGCCCTATTGGACTCTACTCTGGGGCCAACGTCCTGACTTTC. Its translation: CASSPIGLYSGANVLTF.

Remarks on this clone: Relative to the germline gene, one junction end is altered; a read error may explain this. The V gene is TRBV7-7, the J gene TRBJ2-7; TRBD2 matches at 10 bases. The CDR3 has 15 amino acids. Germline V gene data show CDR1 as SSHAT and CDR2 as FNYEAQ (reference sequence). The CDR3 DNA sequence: TGTGCTAGCAGCTTATACTCTAGCGGGGGCTACGAGCAGTACTTC. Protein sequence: CASSLYSSGGYEQYF.

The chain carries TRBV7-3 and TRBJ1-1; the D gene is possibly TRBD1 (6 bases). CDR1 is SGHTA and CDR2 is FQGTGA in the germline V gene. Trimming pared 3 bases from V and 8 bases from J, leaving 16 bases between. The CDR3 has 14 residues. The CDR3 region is CASSFTAGGYEAFF. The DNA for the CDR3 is TGTGCCAGCAGCTTCACAGCGGGGGGCTACGAAGCTTTCTTT.

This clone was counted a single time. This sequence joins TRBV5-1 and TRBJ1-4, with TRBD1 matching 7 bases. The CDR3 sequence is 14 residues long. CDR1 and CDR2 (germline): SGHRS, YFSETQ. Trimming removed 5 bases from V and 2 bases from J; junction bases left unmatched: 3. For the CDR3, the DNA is TGCGCCAGCAGGGAGACAGGGACTAATGAAAAACTGTTTTTT. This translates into CASRETGTNEKLFF.

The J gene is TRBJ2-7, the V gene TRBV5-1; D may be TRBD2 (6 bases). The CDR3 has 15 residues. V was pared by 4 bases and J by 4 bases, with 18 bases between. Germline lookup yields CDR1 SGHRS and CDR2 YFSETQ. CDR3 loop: CASSPGRGMDYEQYF. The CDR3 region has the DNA TGCGCCAGCAGCCCCGGTCGCGGGATGGATTACGAGCAGTACTTC.

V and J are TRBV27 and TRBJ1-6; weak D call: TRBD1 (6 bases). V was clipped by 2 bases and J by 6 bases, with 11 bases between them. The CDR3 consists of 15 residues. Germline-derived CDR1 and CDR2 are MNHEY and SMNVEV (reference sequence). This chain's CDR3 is CASSLAWGPNSPLHF. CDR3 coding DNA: TGTGCCAGCAGTTTAGCCTGGGGGCCTAATTCACCCCTCCACTTT.

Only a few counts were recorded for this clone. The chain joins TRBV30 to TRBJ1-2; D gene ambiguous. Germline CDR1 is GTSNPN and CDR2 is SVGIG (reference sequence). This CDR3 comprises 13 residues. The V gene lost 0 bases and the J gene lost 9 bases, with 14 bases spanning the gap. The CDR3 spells CAWSVWRIGRYTF. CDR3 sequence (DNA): TGTGCCTGGAGTGTTTGGAGGATCGGTCGCTACACCTTC.

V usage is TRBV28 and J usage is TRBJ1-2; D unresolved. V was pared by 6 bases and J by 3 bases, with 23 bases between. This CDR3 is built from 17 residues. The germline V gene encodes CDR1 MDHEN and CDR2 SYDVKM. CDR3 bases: TGTGCCAGCAGACCCTGGGCGGAAGGGAGTGTTCACTATGGCTACACCTTC. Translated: CASRPWAEGSVHYGYTF.

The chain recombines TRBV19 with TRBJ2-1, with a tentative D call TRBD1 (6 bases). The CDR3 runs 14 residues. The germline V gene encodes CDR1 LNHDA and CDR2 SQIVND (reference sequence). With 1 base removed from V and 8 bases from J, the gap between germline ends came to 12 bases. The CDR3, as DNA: TGTGCCAGTAGTATAGCCAGGGGTGAGGATGAGCAGTTCTTC. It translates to CASSIARGEDEQFF.

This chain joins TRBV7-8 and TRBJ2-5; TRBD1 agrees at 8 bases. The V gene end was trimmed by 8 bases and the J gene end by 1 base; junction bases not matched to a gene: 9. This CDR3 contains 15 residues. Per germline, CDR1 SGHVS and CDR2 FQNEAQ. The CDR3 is CASGRDRGSQETQYF. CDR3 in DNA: TGTGCCAGCGGACGAGACAGGGGATCCCAAGAGACCCAGTACTTC. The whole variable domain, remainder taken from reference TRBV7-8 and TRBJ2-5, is GAGVSQSPRYKVAKRGQDVALRCDPISGHVSLFWYQQALGQGPEFLTYFQNEAQLDKSGLPSDRFFAERPEGSVSTLKIQRTQQEDSAVYLCASGRDRGSQETQYFGPGTRLLVL.